The 9 T cell receptor beta chains presented below share a single source sample, sequenced in a study of blood T cell repertoires in COVID-19. Sequencing was performed with immunoSEQ multiplex PCR; in TCRdb, only in-frame clones are kept and a portion is missing. The sample includes approximately 210,000 clones, 88% seen only once; the top ten take around 0.72%. Sequencing was done on a sample of peripheral blood. Source of these receptors: a man aged 35 to 55 with acute or convalescent COVID-19.

This chain connects TRBV4-2 to TRBJ1-2; weak D call: TRBD1 (6 bases). This CDR3 contains 15 residues. V was shortened by 0 bases and J by 3 bases, with 11 bases between the two germline ends. The V gene's germline CDR1 is LGHNA and CDR2 YNFKEQ. In DNA form, the CDR3 reads TGTGCCAGCAGCCAAGACCCCGACAGGCACTATGGCTACACCTTC. It yields the protein CASSQDPDRHYGYTF.

The V gene is TRBV27, the J gene TRBJ2-3; 13 bases map to TRBD2. Germline assignment: CDR1 MNHEY and CDR2 SMNVEV (reference sequence). The CDR3 is 18 amino acids. Trimming at V came to 2 bases and at J to 9 bases, leaving 14 bases not matched to a gene. The CDR3 bases are TGTGCCAGCAGTTTACTGACTAGCGGGAGGATAGGGCATAAAACGCAGTATTTT. Translating gives CASSLLTSGRIGHKTQYF.

This clone was counted a few times. The J gene is TRBJ2-7, the V gene TRBV7-9; D is undetermined. The CDR3 has 12 amino acids. Germline values: CDR1 SEHNR, CDR2 FQNEAQ (reference sequence). V lost 5 bases and J lost 3, with 8 bases in between. CDR3 in amino acids: CASSAEDYEQYF. CDR3 in DNA: TGTGCCAGCAGCGCAGAAGACTACGAGCAGTACTTC.

The DNA of the CDR3 is TGCGCCAGCAGCCAAAGACTAGCGGGAGTCAATGAGCAGTTCTTC. Translating gives CASSQRLAGVNEQFF. The V gene is TRBV4-3, the J gene TRBJ2-1; the match to TRBD2 covers 12 bases. CDR1 LGHNA and CDR2 YSLEER come from the germline V gene. J was trimmed by 6 bases and V by 2 bases; bases with no gene match: 2. CDR3 size: 15 residues.

The V gene is TRBV6-6, the J gene TRBJ1-4, with 8 positions matching TRBD1. The CDR3 is 14 residues long. Germline CDR1 reads MNHNY; CDR2 reads SVGAGI (reference sequence). Trimming removed 5 bases from V and 7 bases from J; junction bases left unmatched: 6. CDR3 in amino acids: CASSRTGQGEKLFF. The CDR3 DNA reads TGTGCCAGCAGTCGGACAGGGCAGGGTGAAAAACTGTTTTTT.

V is TRBV5-1 and J is TRBJ1-2; a possible D gene is TRBD1 (5 bases). Germline V CDR1 and CDR2: SGHRS, YFSETQ. V was shortened by 0 bases and J by 2 bases, with 5 bases between the two germline ends. This CDR3 spans 13 amino acids. The CDR3 here is CASSLDRNYGYTF. CDR3 nucleotides: TGCGCCAGCAGCTTGGACAGGAACTATGGCTACACCTTC.

The chain joins TRBV4-1 to TRBJ2-1; TRBD1 is a possible D gene (7 bases). This CDR3 contains 16 residues. Germline V gene lookup returns CDR1 MGHRA and CDR2 YSYEKL. V gave up 0 bases and J gave up 15 bases, with 24 bases separating them. The CDR3 bases are TGCGCCAGCAGCCAAGATGTTAGGGACAGCCCAGGGAGGTGGTTCTTC. Amino acid sequence: CASSQDVRDSPGRWFF.

The genes are TRBV28 and TRBJ1-2, with D maybe TRBD1 (6 bases). CDR1 and CDR2 (germline): MDHEN, SYDVKM. The V gene lost 8 bases and the J gene lost 3 bases, with 10 bases spanning the gap. The CDR3 is 12 residues long. The CDR3 DNA is TGTGCCAGCCACACAGGGTACTATGGCTACACCTTC. Protein: CASHTGYYGYTF.

This clone was recorded a few times. The J gene is TRBJ1-2, the V gene TRBV5-1; D is ambiguous. Germline lookup yields CDR1 SGHRS and CDR2 YFSETQ. The CDR3 has 12 residues. Trimming removed 0 bases at V and 6 bases at J, with 6 bases between. CDR3 nucleotide sequence: TGCGCCAGCAGCTTGGCGGGTGATGGCTACACCTTC. Its protein product is CASSLAGDGYTF.